One T cell receptor (beta chain) is described in this entry. Its cognate antigen is unknown. The repertoire was sequenced with immunoSEQ multiplex PCR; TCRdb's copy has only in-frame clones and lacks some. The table lists under 30,000 clones, about 96% of them singletons, with approximately 3% in the top ten. These data are taken from a study of monozygotic twins with cystic fibrosis. The wider study: Library input was 2.5 to 3 micrograms of fragmented DNA, with approximately 15 PCR cycles.

The CDR3 loop spans 13 amino acids. The germline gives CDR1 SGHRS, CDR2 YFSETQ. The V gene lost 5 bases and the J gene lost 4 bases, with 13 bases spanning the gap. Findings and limits, study-wide: Median Simpson clonality of approximately 0.0091 suggested naive T cells predominated. J usage was most co-twin-similar in 8 of 16 pairs, V in 13. Monozygotic CF twin pairs shared significantly more nucleotide-identical clonotypes than unrelated CF individuals did.

The origin of this receptor is a girl aged 2 to 9 with cystic fibrosis. The V gene is TRBV5-1, the J gene TRBJ2-7; D may correspond to TRBD1 or TRBD2 (6 bases each). Sequencing used blood. CDR3 region: CASSLGGLYEQYF. CDR3 nucleotide sequence: TGCGCCAGCAGTCTTGGGGGGCTTTACGAGCAGTACTTC.